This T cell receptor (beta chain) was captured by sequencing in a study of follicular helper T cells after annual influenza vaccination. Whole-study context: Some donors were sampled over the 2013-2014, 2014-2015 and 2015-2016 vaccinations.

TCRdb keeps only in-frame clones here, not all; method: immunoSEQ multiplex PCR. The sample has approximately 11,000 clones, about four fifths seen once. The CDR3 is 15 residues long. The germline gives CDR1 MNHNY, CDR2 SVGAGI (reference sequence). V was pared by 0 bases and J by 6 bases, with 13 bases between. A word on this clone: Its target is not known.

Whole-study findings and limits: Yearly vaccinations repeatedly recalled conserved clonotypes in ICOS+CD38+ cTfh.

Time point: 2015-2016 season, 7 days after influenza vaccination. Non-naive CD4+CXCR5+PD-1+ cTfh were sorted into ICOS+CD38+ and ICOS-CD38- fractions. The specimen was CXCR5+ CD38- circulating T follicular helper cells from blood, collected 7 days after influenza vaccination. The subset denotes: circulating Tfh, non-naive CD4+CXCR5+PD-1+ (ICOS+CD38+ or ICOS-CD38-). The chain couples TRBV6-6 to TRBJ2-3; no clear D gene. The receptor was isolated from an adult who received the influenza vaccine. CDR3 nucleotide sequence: TGTGCCAGCAGTTACTCTACCTCGTTGCCGGATACGCAGTATTTT. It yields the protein CASSYSTSLPDTQYF.